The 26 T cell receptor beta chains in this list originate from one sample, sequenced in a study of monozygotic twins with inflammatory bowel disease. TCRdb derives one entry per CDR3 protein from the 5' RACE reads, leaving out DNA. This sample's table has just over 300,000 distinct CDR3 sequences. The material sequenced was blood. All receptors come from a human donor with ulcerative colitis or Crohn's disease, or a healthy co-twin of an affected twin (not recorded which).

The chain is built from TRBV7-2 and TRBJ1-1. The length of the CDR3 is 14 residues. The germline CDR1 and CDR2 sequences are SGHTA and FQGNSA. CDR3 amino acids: CASSLANGNTEAFF.

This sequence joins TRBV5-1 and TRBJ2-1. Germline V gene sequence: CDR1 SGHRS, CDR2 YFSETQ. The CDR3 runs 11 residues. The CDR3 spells CASRGIDEQFF.

CDR3 loop: CASSSSPSGNTIYF. V is TRBV7-2 and J is TRBJ1-3. This CDR3 comprises 14 residues. The germline V gene encodes CDR1 SGHTA and CDR2 FQGNSA.

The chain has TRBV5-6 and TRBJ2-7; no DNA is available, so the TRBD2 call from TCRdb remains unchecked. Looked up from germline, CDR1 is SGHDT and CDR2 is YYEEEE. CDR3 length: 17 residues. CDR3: CASSFERLAGVSYEQYF.

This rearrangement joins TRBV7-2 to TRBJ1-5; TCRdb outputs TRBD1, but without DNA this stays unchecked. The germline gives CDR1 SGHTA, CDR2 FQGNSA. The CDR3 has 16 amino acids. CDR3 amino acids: CASSLLPRGSNQPQHF.

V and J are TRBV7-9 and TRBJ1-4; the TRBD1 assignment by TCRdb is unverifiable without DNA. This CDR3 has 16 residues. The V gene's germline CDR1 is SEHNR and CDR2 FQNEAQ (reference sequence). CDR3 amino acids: CASSLGTLATNEKLFF. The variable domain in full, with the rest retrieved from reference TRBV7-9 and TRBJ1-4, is DTGVSQNPRHKITKRGQNVTFRCDPISEHNRLYWYRQTLGQGPEFLTYFQNEAQLEKSRLLSDRFSAERPKGSFSTLEIQRTEQGDSAMYLCASSLGTLATNEKLFFGSGTQLSVL.

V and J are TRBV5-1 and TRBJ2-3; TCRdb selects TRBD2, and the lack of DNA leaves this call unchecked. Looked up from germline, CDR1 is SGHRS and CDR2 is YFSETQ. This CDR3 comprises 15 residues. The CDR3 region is CASSPMSGSTDTQYF.

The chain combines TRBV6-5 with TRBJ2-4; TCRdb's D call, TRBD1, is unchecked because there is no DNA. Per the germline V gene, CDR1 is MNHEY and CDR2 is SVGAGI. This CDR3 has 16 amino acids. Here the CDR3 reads CASSYGRGSSWNIQYF.

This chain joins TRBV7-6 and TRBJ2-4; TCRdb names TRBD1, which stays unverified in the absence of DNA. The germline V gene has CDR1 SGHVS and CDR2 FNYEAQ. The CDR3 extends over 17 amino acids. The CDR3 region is CASSFGPVSSGKNIQYF.

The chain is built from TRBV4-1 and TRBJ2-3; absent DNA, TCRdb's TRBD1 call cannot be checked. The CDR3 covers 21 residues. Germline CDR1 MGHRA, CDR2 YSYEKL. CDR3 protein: CASSQGPGTGGAFGYTDTQYF.

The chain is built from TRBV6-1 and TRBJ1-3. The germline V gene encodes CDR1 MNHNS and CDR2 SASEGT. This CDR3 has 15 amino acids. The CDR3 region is CASSRQGDSGNTIYF.

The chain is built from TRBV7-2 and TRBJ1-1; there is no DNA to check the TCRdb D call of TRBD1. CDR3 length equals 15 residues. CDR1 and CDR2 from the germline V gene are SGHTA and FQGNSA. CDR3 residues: CASSPGGGGRTEAFF.

The CDR3 spells CASSELSAYGNRELFF. J is TRBJ2-2 and V is TRBV6-1. The length of the CDR3 is 16 residues. CDR1 is MNHNS, CDR2 SASEGT, per germline.

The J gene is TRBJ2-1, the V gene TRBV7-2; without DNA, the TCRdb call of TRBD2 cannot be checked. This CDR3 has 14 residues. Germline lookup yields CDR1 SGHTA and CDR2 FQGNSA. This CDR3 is CASSLAVTSVEQFF.

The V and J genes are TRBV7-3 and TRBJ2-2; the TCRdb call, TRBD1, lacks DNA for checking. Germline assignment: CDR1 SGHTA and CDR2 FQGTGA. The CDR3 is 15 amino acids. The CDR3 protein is CASSSSGTGSGELFF.

CDR3 protein: CAISEDQGRSTGELFF. The chain uses TRBV10-3 and TRBJ2-2; TCRdb's D call, TRBD1, is unchecked because there is no DNA. The CDR3 runs 16 residues. Germline lookup yields CDR1 ENHRY and CDR2 SYGVKD.

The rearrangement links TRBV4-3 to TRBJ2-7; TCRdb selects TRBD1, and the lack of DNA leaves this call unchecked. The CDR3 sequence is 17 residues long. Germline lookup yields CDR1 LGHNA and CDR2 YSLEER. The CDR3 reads CASSQDLAGGSSYEQYF.

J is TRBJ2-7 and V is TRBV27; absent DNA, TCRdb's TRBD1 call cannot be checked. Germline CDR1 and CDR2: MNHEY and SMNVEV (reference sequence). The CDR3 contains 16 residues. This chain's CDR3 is CASSLGLGRGAPEQYF.

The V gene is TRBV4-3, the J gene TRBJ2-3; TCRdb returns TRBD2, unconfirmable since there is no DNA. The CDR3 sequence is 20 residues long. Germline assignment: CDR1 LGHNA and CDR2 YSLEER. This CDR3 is CASSQDLVARGRSSTDTQYF.

This CDR3 reads CASSQDWTDVVGELFF. This chain connects TRBV4-3 to TRBJ2-2; as DNA is missing, the TRBD1 call by TCRdb cannot be tested. Germline V lookup: CDR1 LGHNA, CDR2 YSLEER. The CDR3 spans 16 residues.

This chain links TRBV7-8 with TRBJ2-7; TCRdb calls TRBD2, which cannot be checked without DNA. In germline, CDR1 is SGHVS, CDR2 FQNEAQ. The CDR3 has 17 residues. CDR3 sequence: CASSLAFLIREFDEQYF.

The CDR3 loop is CASSLASRAYSGANVLTF. The V gene is TRBV5-1, the J gene TRBJ2-6; TCRdb's D call of TRBD1 is untestable without DNA. Germline V gene sequence: CDR1 SGHRS, CDR2 YFSETQ. The length of the CDR3 is 18 residues.

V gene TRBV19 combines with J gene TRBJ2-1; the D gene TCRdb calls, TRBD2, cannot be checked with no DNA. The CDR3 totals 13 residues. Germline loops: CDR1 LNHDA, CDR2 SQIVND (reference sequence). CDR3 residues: CASRAGGSDEQFF.

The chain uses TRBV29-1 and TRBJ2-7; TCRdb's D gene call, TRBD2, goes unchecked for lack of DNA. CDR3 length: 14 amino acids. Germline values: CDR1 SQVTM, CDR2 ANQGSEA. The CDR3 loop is CSVESPRGPYEQYF.

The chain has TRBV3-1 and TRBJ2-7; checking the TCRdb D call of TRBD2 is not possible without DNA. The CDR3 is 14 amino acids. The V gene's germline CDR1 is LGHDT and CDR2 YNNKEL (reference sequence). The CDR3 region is CASRRLAGLGEQYF.

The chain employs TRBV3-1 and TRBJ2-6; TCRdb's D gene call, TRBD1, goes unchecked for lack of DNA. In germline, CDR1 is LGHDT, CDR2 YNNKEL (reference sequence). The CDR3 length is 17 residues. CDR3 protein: CASAPRTGGTGANVLTF.